The rows below give T cell receptor beta chains drawn from one sample of a study of blood T cell repertoires in COVID-19. Produced via immunoSEQ multiplex PCR; TCRdb's table is partial and in-frame only. This table holds hundreds of thousands of clones, roughly 86% found once. Input material: peripheral blood. The origin of the receptors is a woman in her twenties or thirties with COVID-19, enrolled during active disease. The CDR3 runs from the conserved cysteine through the conserved F or W. A D gene is named only where the DNA matches it firmly. For some rows the clone size is stated as once, few or many, or as a class when expanded; others skip it.

size,J,V,D,DNA,CDR3
once,TRBJ2-5,TRBV2,-,TGTGCCAGCGCTTTACTAGAAGAGACCCAGTACTTC,CASALLEETQYF
few,TRBJ2-7,TRBV6-2/TRBV6-3,TRBD2,TGTGCCAGCAGTACCCCGGGTAGCGGGAGCGTCCCCTACGAGCAGTACTTC,CASSTPGSGSVPYEQYF
-,TRBJ1-4,TRBV19,-,TGTGCCAGTAGTATTCTATCCAGGGGCTTAACTAATGAAAAACTGTTTTTT,CASSILSRGLTNEKLFF
-,TRBJ2-3,TRBV30,TRBD2,TGTGCCTGGAGTAGGGACTACTCCGCCACAGATACGCAGTATTTT,CAWSRDYSATDTQYF
-,TRBJ2-7,TRBV24-1,TRBD2,TGTGCCACCAGTGATCTTAGGGGAGGGGAGCAGTACTTC,CATSDLRGGEQYF
few,TRBJ1-3,TRBV7-9,TRBD1,TGTGCCAGCAGCTTAGGTGGCAGGGGGCTGACAAACACCATATATTTT,CASSLGGRGLTNTIYF
-,TRBJ2-1,TRBV4-1,TRBD2,TGCGCCAGCAGACAGGGACTAGTCCCTTACAATGAGCAGTTCTTC,CASRQGLVPYNEQFF
-,TRBJ2-5,TRBV13,-,TGTGCCAGCAGCTTAACCGTAGGAGAAGAGACCCAGTACTTC,CASSLTVGEETQYF
-,TRBJ1-6,TRBV15,-,TGTGCCACCAGCAGAGGGAGGACAGTTAATTCACCCCTCCACTTT,CATSRGRTVNSPLHF
-,TRBJ1-2,TRBV5-4,-,TGTGCCAGCAGCTTGGGGCCCCGAACAGGGTCGAGCTATGGCTACACCTTC,CASSLGPRTGSSYGYTF
-,TRBJ1-4,TRBV10-2,-,TGCGCCAGCAGTGAGTCGCGTCTCGAAAAACTGTTTTTT,CASSESRLEKLFF
-,TRBJ1-5,TRBV30,-,TGTGCCTGGAGTGCCCGGGGGGTCTTTAATCAGCCCCAGCATTTT,CAWSARGVFNQPQHF
-,TRBJ2-7,TRBV6-5,TRBD1,TGTGCCAGCAGTTACGGGGGCGGGACAGGGAGTTACGAGCAGTACTTC,CASSYGGGTGSYEQYF
-,TRBJ1-2,TRBV29-1,TRBD1,TGCAGCGTGGGACAGGGCCTCTATGGCTACACCTTC,CSVGQGLYGYTF
-,TRBJ1-1,TRBV5-6,-,TGTGCCAGCAGCCCCTTGGGCAGGCGCGCTGAAGCTTTCTTT,CASSPLGRRAEAFF
-,TRBJ1-1,TRBV4-1,TRBD1,TGCGCCAGCAGGGGGACAGTCAAAAAAGGGACTGAAGCTTTCTTT,CASRGTVKKGTEAFF
-,TRBJ2-1,TRBV4-3,-,TGCGCCAGCAGCCAAGATCTCAACTACCCTAAGCAGTTCTTC,CASSQDLNYPKQFF